What follows are 3 T cell receptor beta chains derived from one specimen sequenced in a study of blood T cell repertoires in COVID-19. TCRdb's copy holds only in-frame clones and misses some; the assay was immunoSEQ multiplex PCR. Of over 250,000 clones listed, around nine tenths are singletons. Sequencing was done on a sample of peripheral blood. The receptors were gathered from a woman aged 60-75 years with acute or convalescent COVID-19.

This chain uses TRBV5-5 with TRBJ1-3, with D perhaps matching TRBD1 (5 bases). The V gene's germline CDR1 is SGHKS and CDR2 YYEKEE (reference sequence). V lost 0 bases to trimming and J lost 0 bases, with 16 bases between them. The length of the CDR3 is 18 residues. The CDR3 loop is CASSLVVQGWSSGNTIYF. DNA for the CDR3: TGTGCCAGCAGCTTGGTAGTTCAGGGCTGGAGCTCTGGAAACACCATATATTTT. Looking up the rest from reference TRBV5-5 and TRBJ1-3 gives the full variable domain: DAGVTQSPTHLIKTRGQQVTLRCSPISGHKSVSWYQQVLGQGPQFIFQYYEKEERGRGNFPDRFSARQFPNYSSELNVNALLLGDSALYLCASSLVVQGWSSGNTIYFGEGSWLTVV.

This chain uses TRBV4-3 with TRBJ1-5; D is unresolved. Trimming removed 1 base from V and 7 bases from J, with 11 bases in between. This CDR3 region has 14 residues. Germline assignment: CDR1 LGHNA and CDR2 YSLEER. For the CDR3, the DNA is TGCGCCAGCAGCCAAGGGGGAGGAACCCAGCCCCAGCATTTT. It codes for CASSQGGGTQPQHF.

The chain employs TRBV2 and TRBJ1-6; 10 bases are shared with TRBD1. The CDR3 spans 16 residues. The ends lost 7 bases at V and 6 bases at J; junction bases unmatched: 9. CDR1 and CDR2 from the germline V gene are SNHLY and FYNNEI. The CDR3, as DNA: TGTGCCAGCAAACCGGACAGGGGGTCTGGTAATTCACCCCTCCACTTT. It encodes CASKPDRGSGNSPLHF.